The text below deals with one TCR beta chain. Its target antigen remains unknown. The sample holds no much larger clone one base away, and base qualities are not on file. The immunoSEQ Assay, a bias-controlled multiplex PCR, was used to amplify TCRbeta CDR3 regions from genomic DNA. As for the original processing: The number of nucleated cells in each sample was estimated by amplification of reference gene primers within the assay. To quantify the absolute abundance of each unique TCRbeta CDR3 rearrangement, sequence reads were collapsed and filtered. For each sample, productive Simpson clonality was calculated as the square root of Simpson's diversity index over productive rearrangements. The table was pulled from immuneACCESS by TCRdb, which kept in-frame rearrangements only. Such tables lose some clones; where checked, under half of the loss comes from unresolved V genes, and the rest has no known cause. V and J calls and clone size are copied from that table; D and trimming were computed from the DNA. In this sample the table shows 200,000 to 250,000 clones, about 80% of which occur a single time. The leading ten clones occupy 2% to 2.5% of the sample.

The junction shows trimming of 6 bases on V and 2 bases on J, plus 13 bases between the germline ends. As encoded in the germline V gene, CDR1 is MNHEY while CDR2 is SVGAGI. The cysteine opens and the phenylalanine closes a CDR3 of 14 amino acids. The retained sequence is limited to the CDR3, 42 bases, with the frame set at the first base. Each collaborating institution followed its own protocols to collect whole blood in K2EDTA tubes. Collaborator samples were shipped for TCRbeta analysis as frozen whole blood, isolated PBMCs, or DNA extracted from either sample type. The data belong to a study of blood T cell repertoires in COVID-19 (dated by TCRdb to between 2020 and 2021). General notes on the study: Samples covering the acute and convalescent phases of COVID-19 were provided by collaborators in the United States, Italy and Spain. Nearly every sample came with metadata listing a de-identified subject ID, COVID-19 status, age in years and sex. A freely available public database, intended as a resource for researchers studying the immune response to SARS-CoV-2, is where the repertoires were released. Where HLA class I and class II types were available, the types were taken from metadata supplied by the sample provider, not from assay-based typing. The samples were drawn from the first 160 participants of the ongoing ImmuneRACE study and from 1,254 subjects provided by 6 global collaborators. The dataset comprised deeply sampled blood TCRbeta repertoires from subjects exposed to, actively infected with, or recovered from COVID-19. The material from the prospective study consisted of cDNA or gDNA derived from T cells, B-cell-depleted T cells, or PBMCs.

Overall study outcomes, separate from this receptor: Clinical and demographic metadata were provided uncurated, with the amount varying by source and participant.

The chain couples TRBV6-5 to TRBJ1-1; the best D guess is TRBD1, with 5 bases matching. The receptor's source is a woman in her sixties with acute or convalescent COVID-19. Sequencing used peripheral blood. In nucleotide form, the sequence is TGTGCCAGCAGATTGCTGGGGACTAACACTGAAGCTTTCTTT. This sequence encodes CASRLLGTNTEAFF.